Here is one T cell receptor (beta chain) with its context. The data derive from a study of blood T cell repertoires in COVID-19. As for the study in general: PBMCs, B-cell-depleted T cells, or T cells were the source of the cDNA or gDNA that made up the material.

Here immunoSEQ multiplex PCR was the method, and the copy in TCRdb shows in-frame clones only, minus some. The sample lists 320,000 or so clones, around 84% occurring once. All exposed participants met a person with COVID-19 within 2 weeks before entering the study. The CDR3 is made up of 13 amino acids. Per germline, CDR1 MNHEY and CDR2 SMNVEV (reference sequence). The ends were cut back, 0 bases at V and 5 bases at J, with 7 bases in the middle. The gene calls are TRBV27 and TRBJ1-2, with D possibly TRBD1 on 6 matching bases. The sample comprised PBMCs or T cells enriched from blood (not recorded which). The source of this sequence is a woman aged 25 to 39 who had been exposed to COVID-19. The CDR3 DNA follows: TGTGCCAGCAGTTTATCGAGGGGGTATGGCTACACCTTC. Its translation is CASSLSRGYGYTF.